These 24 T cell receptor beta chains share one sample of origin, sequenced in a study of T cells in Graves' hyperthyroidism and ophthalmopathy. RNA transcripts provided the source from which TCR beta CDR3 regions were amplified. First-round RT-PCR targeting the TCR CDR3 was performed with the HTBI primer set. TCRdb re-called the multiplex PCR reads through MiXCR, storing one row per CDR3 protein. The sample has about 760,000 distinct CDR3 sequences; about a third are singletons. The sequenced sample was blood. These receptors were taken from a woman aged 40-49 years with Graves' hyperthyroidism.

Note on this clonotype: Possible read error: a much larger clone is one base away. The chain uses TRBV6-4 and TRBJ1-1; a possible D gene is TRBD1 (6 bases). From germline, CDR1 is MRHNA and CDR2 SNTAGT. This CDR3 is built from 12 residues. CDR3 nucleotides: TGTGCCGGCAGTGCAGGGGCGGGCGAAGCTTTCTTT. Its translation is CAGSAGAGEAFF.

CDR3 residues: CSAFKARDEKLFF. The CDR3 DNA reads as TGCAGTGCTTTCAAGGCCCGGGATGAAAAACTGTTTTTT. The rearrangement links TRBV20-1 to TRBJ1-4; unclear D gene. V dropped 5 bases and J dropped 6 bases, with 13 bases sitting between them. This CDR3 has 13 amino acids. CDR1 and CDR2 (germline): DFQATT, SNEGSKA (reference sequence).

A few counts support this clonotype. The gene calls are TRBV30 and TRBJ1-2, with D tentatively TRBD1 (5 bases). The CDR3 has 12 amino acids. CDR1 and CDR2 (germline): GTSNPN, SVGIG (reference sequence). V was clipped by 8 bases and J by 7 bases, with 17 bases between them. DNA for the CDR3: TGTGCCATGGGACGTGCGTCCCCTGGCTACACCTTC. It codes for CAMGRASPGYTF.

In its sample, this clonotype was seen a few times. CDR3 amino acids: CASSFSLAGDRGGELFF. The DNA for the CDR3 is TGTGCCAGCAGCTTCTCCTTAGCGGGCGACCGGGGCGGGGAGCTGTTTTTT. This chain connects TRBV9 to TRBJ2-2, with TRBD2 matching 7 bases. J lost 7 bases, V lost 4 bases, and 16 bases had no gene match. This CDR3 is built from 17 residues. Germline CDR1 reads SGDLS; CDR2 reads YYNGEE.

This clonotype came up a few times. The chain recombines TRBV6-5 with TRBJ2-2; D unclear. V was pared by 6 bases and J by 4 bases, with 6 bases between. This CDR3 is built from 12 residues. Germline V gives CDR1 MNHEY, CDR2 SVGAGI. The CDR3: CASSRSTGELFF. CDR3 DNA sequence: TGTGCCAGCAGCCGCTCCACCGGGGAGCTGTTTTTT.

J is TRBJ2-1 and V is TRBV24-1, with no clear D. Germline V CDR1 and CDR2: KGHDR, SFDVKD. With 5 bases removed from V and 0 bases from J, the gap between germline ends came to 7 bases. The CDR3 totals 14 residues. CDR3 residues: CATSGPDSYNEQFF. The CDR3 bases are TGTGCCACCAGTGGTCCAGACTCCTACAATGAGCAGTTCTTC.

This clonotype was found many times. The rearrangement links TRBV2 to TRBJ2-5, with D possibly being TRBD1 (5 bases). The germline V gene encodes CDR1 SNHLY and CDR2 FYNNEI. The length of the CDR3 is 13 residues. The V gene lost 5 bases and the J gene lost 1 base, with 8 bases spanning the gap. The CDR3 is CASSYRIQETQYF. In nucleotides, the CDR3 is TGTGCCAGCAGTTACAGGATCCAAGAGACCCAGTACTTC.

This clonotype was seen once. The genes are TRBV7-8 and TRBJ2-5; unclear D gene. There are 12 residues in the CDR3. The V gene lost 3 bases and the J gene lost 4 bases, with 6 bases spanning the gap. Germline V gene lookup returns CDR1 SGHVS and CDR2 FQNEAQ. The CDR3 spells CASSFKIETQYF. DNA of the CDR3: TGTGCCAGCAGCTTTAAGATAGAGACCCAGTACTTC. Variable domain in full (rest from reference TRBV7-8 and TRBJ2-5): GAGVSQSPRYKVAKRGQDVALRCDPISGHVSLFWYQQALGQGPEFLTYFQNEAQLDKSGLPSDRFFAERPEGSVSTLKIQRTQQEDSAVYLCASSFKIETQYFGPGTRLLVL.

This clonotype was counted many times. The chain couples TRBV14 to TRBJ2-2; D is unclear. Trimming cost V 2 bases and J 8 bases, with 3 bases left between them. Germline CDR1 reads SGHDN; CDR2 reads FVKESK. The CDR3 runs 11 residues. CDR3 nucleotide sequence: TGTGCCAGCAGCCAACATGGGGAGCTGTTTTTT. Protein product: CASSQHGELFF. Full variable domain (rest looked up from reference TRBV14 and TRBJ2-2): EAGVTQFPSHSVIEKGQTVTLRCDPISGHDNLYWYRRVMGKEIKFLLHFVKESKQDESGMPNNRFLAERTGGTYSTLKVQPAELEDSGVYFCASSQHGELFFGEGSRLTVL.

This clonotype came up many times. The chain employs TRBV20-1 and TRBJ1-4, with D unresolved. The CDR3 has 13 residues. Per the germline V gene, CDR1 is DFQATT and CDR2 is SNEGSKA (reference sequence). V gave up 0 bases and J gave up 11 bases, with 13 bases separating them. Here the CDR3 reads CSARDNVMKKLFF. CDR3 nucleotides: TGCAGTGCTAGAGATAATGTAATGAAGAAACTGTTTTTT.

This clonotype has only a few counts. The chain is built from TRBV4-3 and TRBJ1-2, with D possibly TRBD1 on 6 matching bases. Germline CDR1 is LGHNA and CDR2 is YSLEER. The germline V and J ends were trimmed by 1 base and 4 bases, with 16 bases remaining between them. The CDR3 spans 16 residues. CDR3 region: CASSQGGDMNVYGYTF. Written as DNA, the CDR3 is TGCGCCAGCAGCCAAGGGGGGGACATGAACGTCTATGGCTACACCTTC.

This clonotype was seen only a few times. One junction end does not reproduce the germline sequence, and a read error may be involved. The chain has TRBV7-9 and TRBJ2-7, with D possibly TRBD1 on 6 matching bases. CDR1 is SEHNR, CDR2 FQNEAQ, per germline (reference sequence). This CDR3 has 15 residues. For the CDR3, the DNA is TGTACCAGCAGCTCTCGTGGGGGCGCAAGCTACGAGCAGTACTTC. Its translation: CTSSSRGGASYEQYF.

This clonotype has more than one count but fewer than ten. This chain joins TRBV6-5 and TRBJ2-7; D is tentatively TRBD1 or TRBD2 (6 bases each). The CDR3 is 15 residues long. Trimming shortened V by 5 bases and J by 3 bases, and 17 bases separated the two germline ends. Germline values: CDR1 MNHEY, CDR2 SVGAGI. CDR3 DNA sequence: TGTGCCAGCAGTCTTCACCGCAGGGGAGGCTACGAGCAGTACTTC. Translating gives CASSLHRRGGYEQYF.

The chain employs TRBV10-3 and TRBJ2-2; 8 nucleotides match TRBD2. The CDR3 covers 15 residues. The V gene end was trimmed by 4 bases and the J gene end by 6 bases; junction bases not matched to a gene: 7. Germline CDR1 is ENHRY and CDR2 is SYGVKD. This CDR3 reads CAISGGAGVSGELFF. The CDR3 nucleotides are TGTGCCATCAGTGGAGGAGCGGGAGTTTCCGGGGAGCTGTTTTTT.

This chain's CDR3 is CASSFRDRGIGELFF. CDR3 DNA: TGTGCCAGCAGCTTCCGGGACAGGGGAATCGGGGAGCTGTTTTTT. The gene calls are TRBV7-8 and TRBJ2-2; TRBD1 matches 10 bases. This CDR3 has 15 amino acids. The V and J ends lost 3 bases and 7 bases, in that order; junction bases with no gene match: 5. CDR1 is SGHVS and CDR2 is FQNEAQ in the germline V gene.

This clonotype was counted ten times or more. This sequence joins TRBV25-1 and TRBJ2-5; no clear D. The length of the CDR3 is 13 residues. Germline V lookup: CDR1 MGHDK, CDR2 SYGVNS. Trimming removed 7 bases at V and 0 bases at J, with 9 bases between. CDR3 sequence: CASNALNQETQYF. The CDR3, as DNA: TGTGCCAGCAATGCCCTGAACCAAGAGACCCAGTACTTC.

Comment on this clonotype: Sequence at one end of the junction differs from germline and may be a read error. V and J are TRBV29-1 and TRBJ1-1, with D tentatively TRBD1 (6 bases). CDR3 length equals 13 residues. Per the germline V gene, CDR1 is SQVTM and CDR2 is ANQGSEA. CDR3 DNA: TGCAGCGATGAAGAGGACAGGAACACTGAAGCTTTCTTT. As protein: CSDEEDRNTEAFF.

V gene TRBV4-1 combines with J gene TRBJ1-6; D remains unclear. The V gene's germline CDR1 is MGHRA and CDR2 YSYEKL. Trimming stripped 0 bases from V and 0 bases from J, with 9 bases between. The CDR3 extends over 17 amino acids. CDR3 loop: CASSQDRWSSYNSPLHF. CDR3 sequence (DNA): TGCGCCAGCAGCCAAGATCGTTGGAGCTCCTATAATTCACCCCTCCACTTT.

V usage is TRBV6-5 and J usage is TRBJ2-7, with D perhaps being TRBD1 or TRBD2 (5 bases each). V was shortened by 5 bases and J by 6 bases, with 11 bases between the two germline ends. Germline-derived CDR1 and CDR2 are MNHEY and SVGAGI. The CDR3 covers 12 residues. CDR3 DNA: TGTGCCAGCAGTGAATATGGGGGCGAGCAGTACTTC. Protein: CASSEYGGEQYF.

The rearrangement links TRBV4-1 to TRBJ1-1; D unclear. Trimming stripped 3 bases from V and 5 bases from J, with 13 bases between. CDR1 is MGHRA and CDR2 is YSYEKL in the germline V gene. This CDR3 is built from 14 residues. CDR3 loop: CASSQRGPGTEAFF. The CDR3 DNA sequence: TGCGCCAGCAGCCAGAGAGGACCCGGAACTGAAGCTTTCTTT.

The CDR3 DNA reads as TGTGCCAGCAGTGAAGTCTTGGGCTCTGAAGCTTTCTTT. This gives the protein CASSEVLGSEAFF. The rearrangement uses TRBV6-1 and TRBJ1-1, with unresolved D. The germline V gene has CDR1 MNHNS and CDR2 SASEGT. Trimming pared 1 base from V and 6 bases from J, leaving 9 bases between. CDR3 size: 13 residues.

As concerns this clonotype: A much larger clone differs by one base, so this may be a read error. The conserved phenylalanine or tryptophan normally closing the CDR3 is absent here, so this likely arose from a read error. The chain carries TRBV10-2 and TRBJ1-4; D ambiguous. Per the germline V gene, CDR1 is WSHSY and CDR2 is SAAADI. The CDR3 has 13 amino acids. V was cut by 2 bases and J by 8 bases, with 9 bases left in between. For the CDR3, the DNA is TGCGCCAGCAGTGAGGTAGCCGGCGAAAAACTGTTTTCT. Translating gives CASSEVAGEKLFS.

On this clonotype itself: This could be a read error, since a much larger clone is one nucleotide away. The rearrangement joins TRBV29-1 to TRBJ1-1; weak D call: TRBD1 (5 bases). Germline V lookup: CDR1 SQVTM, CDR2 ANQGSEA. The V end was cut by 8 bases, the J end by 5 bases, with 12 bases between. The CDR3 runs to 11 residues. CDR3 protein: CSLGRGTEAFF. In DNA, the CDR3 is TGCAGCCTGGGGCGGGGGACTGAAGCTTTCTTT.

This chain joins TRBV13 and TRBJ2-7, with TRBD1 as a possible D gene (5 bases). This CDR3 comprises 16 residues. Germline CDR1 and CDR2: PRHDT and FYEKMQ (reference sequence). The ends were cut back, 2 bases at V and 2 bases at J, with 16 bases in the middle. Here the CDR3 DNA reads TGTGCCAGCAGCTTATTAGCAGACAGCTACACCTACGAGCAGTACTTC. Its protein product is CASSLLADSYTYEQYF.